Listed below are T cell receptor beta chains from one sample, sequenced in a study of early T cells in non-severe SARS-CoV-2 infection. Via MiXCR, TCRdb re-called the 5' RACE reads, giving one row per CDR3 protein. The sample shows some 62,000 distinct CDR3 sequences, approximately 9.3% of them seen only once. Sequenced: whole blood. The receptors shown here come from an adult who was a healthcare worker with PCR-confirmed SARS-CoV-2 infection or an uninfected control (not recorded which). Each CDR3 is given with its conserved first and last residue. A D gene is named only where the DNA matches it firmly. The size of a clone is reported for some rows only, either as once, few or many, or as a class for expanded clones.

d_call	clone_size	j_call	v_call	cdr3_nt	cdr3_aa
-	-	TRBJ1-6	TRBV12-3/TRBV12-4	TGTGCCAGCAGTTCAGCTGCGACACACAGTTCACCCCTCCACTTT	CASSSAATHSSPLHF
TRBD1	many	TRBJ1-6	TRBV5-1	TGCGCCAGCAGCTTCCGGACAGGCAGCTCCTATAATTCACCCCTCCACTTT	CASSFRTGSSYNSPLHF
-	many	TRBJ2-1	TRBV2	TGTGCCAGCAGTCCAGGAGGCTGGAATGAGCAGTTCTTC	CASSPGGWNEQFF
TRBD2	-	TRBJ2-1	TRBV14	TGTGCCAGCAGTCGGACTAGCGGGGGGTCTTACAATGAGCAGTTCTTC	CASSRTSGGSYNEQFF
-	many	TRBJ1-3	TRBV7-3	TGTGCCAGCAGCCGACAGGCGGGTTCTGGAAACACCATATATTTT	CASSRQAGSGNTIYF
TRBD1	few	TRBJ1-5	TRBV6-6	TGTGCCAGCAGTTACACCAATCACAGGGGAAATGGCAATCAGCCCCAGCATTTT	CASSYTNHRGNGNQPQHF
-	few	TRBJ1-2	TRBV4-2	TGTGCCAGCAGCCAAGAATGGAAGGGGACCAGCTATGGCTACACCTTC	CASSQEWKGTSYGYTF
TRBD2	few	TRBJ2-5	TRBV4-1	TGCGCCAGCAGCCAGGAACCCGGGACTAGCGGGGGGGCTTGGACCCAGTACTTC	CASSQEPGTSGGAWTQYF
TRBD1	-	TRBJ2-3	TRBV20-1	TGCAGTGCTTATAGACAGGGGGCGACAGATACGCAGTATTTT	CSAYRQGATDTQYF
-	-	TRBJ1-5	TRBV28	TGTGCCAGCAGTTGGGTCAGGGCGTATAGCAATCAGCCCCAGCATTTT	CASSWVRAYSNQPQHF
TRBD2	many	TRBJ2-5	TRBV7-2	TGTGCCAGCAGCTTAGCGAGGAGCGGGGGGGCTCCTAACAAAGAGACCCAGTACTTC	CASSLARSGGAPNKETQYF
-	few	TRBJ2-6	TRBV7-6	TGTGCCAGCAGCCCCAAACTTGGGGCCAACGTCCTGACTTTC	CASSPKLGANVLTF
-	many	TRBJ1-2	TRBV18	TGTGCCAGCTCCCCGGCAGATGACCGCTACACCTTC	CASSPADDRYTF
-	many	TRBJ1-2	TRBV24-1	TGTGCCACCAGTGACGAGACAGATGGCTACACCTTC	CATSDETDGYTF
-	many	TRBJ1-1	TRBV5-1	TGCGCCAGCAGCTTGGCAGGACATCAGAACACTGAAGCTTTCTTT	CASSLAGHQNTEAFF